This T cell receptor beta chain came from a study of blood T cell repertoires in COVID-19. Study context: T cells, B-cell-depleted T cells, or PBMCs provided the cDNA or gDNA that served as material.

CDR1 and CDR2 (germline): SGHAT, FQNNGV. CDR3 length equals 14 residues. The ends lost 5 bases at V and 3 bases at J; junction bases unmatched: 2. Enrolled during active infection, Seattle patients were then followed longitudinally. Per the authors' pipeline: For nucleated cells, counts were estimated from reference gene primer amplification. The protocol was immunoSEQ multiplex PCR, while the TCRdb copy is restricted to in-frame clones and leaves out a portion. V, J and clone size are taken as reported in that table, and D and trimming were inferred from the DNA itself. The table records 250,000 to 350,000 clones, roughly 80% of them present only once.

The source is a human donor with COVID-19, enrolled during active disease. The donor label of this sample is uncertain. The genes are TRBV11-2 and TRBJ2-5; 11 positions match TRBD2. Sequenced: peripheral blood. The CDR3 region is CASSIAGGKETQYF. The CDR3 bases are TGTGCCAGCAGCATAGCGGGAGGGAAAGAGACCCAGTACTTC.